This T cell receptor (beta chain) was captured in a study of blood T cell repertoires in COVID-19 (dated by TCRdb to 2018 to 2020). Looking at the study overall: Samples covering the acute and convalescent phases of COVID-19 were provided by collaborators in the United States, Italy and Spain. The prospective study material was composed of cDNA or gDNA derived from T cells, B-cell-depleted T cells, or PBMCs. The dataset comprised deeply sampled blood TCRbeta repertoires from subjects exposed to, actively infected with, or recovered from COVID-19. A freely available public database, intended as a resource for researchers studying the immune response to SARS-CoV-2, is where the repertoires were released. The samples were drawn from the first 160 participants of the ongoing ImmuneRACE study and from 1,254 subjects provided by 6 global collaborators. A de-identified subject ID, COVID-19 status, age in years and sex were almost always included in the sample metadata. Where available, HLA class I and class II types were obtained from metadata supplied by the sample provider rather than from assay-based typing.

Concerning this clone itself: Its antigen is currently not known. The input lacks base qualities; no much larger clone sits a single base away.

Paper-wide results and their limitations: The amount of clinical and demographic metadata varied by source and participant and was provided uncurated.

Collaborating institutions collected whole blood in K2EDTA tubes following their own protocols. For TCRbeta analysis, collaborators shipped samples in one of three forms: frozen whole blood, isolated PBMCs, or DNA extracted from either of those sample types. The CDR3 contains 14 residues, cysteine and phenylalanine counted. Of all the DNA, just the CDR3 is kept, 42 bases in frame from base 1. At the junction V is shortened by 2 bases and J by 6 bases, with 14 bases in between. Looking up the germline V gene yields CDR1 SGHRS and CDR2 YFSETQ. TCRbeta CDR3 regions were amplified from genomic DNA by means of the immunoSEQ Assay, a bias-controlled multiplex PCR. The paper's processing steps were these. Nucleated cell counts per sample were estimated from amplification of reference gene primers within the assay. To quantify the absolute abundance of each unique TCRbeta CDR3 rearrangement, sequence reads were collapsed and filtered. For each sample, productive Simpson clonality was calculated as the square root of Simpson's diversity index over productive rearrangements. Here the immuneACCESS table is served through TCRdb, limited to in-frame sequences with V and J called. Missing clones are a known gap in these copies; in checked studies unresolved V genes cover under half, and the rest lacks a known reason. V, J and clone size are those of that table, while D and trimming were read from the DNA. This sample gives some 200,000 clones in total; around four fifths of them show up just once. The ten largest clones take up around 7.3% of the sample.

The TCR was taken from a woman between 50 and 59 years old with active or convalescent COVID-19. Specimen: peripheral blood. The chain employs TRBV5-1 and TRBJ1-2; TRBD1 is a weak D gene call, 5 bases matching. CDR3 region: CASSFDAGIDGYTF. The DNA is as follows: TGCGCCAGCAGCTTTGACGCAGGGATAGATGGCTACACCTTC.